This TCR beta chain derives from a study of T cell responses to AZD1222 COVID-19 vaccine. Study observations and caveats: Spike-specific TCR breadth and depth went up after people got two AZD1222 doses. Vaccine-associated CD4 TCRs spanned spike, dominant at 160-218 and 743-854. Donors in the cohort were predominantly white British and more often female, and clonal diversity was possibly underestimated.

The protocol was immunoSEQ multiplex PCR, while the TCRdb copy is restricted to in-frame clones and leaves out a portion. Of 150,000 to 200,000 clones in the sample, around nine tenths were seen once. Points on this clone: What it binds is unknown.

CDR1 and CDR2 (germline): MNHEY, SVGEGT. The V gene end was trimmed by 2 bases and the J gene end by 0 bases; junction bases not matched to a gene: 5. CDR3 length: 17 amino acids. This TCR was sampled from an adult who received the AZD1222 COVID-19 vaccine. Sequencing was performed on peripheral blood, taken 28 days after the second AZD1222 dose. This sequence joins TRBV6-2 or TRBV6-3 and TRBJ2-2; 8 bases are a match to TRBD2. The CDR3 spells CASSYVAGGPNTGELFF. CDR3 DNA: TGTGCCAGCAGTTACGTTGCGGGGGGCCCGAACACCGGGGAGCTGTTTTTT.